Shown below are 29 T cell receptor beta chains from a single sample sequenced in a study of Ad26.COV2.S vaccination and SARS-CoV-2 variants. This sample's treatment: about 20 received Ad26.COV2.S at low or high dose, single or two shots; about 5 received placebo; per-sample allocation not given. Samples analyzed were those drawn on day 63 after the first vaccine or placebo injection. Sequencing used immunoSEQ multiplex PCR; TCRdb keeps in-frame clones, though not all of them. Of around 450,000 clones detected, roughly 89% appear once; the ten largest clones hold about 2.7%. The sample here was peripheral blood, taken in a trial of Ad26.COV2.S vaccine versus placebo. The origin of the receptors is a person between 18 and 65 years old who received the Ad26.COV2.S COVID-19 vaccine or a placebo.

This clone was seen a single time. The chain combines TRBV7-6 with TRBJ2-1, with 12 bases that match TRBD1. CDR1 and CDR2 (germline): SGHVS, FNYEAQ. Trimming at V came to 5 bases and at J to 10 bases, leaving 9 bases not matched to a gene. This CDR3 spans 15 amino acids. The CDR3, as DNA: TGTGCCAGCAGCGCGGCCGGGACAGGGGGCCGAGAGCAGTTCTTC. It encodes CASSAAGTGGREQFF.

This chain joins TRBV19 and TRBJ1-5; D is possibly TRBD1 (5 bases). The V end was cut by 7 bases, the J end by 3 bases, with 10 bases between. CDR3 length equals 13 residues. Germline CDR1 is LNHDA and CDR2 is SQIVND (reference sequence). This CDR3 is CASNLGTNQPQHF. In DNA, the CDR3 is TGTGCCAGTAATTTGGGGACCAATCAGCCCCAGCATTTT.

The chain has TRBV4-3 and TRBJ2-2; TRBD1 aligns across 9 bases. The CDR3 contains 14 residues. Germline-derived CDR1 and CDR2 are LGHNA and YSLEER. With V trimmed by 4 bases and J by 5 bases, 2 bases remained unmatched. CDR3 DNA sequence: TGCGCCAGCAGCCCGGGACAGGGAACCGGGGAGCTGTTTTTT. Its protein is CASSPGQGTGELFF.

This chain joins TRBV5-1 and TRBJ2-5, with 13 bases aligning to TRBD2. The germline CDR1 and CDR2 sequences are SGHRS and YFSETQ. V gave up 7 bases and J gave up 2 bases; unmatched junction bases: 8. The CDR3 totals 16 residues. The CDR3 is CASGEEGLAGQETQYF. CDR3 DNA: TGCGCCAGCGGAGAAGAGGGACTAGCGGGGCAAGAGACCCAGTACTTC. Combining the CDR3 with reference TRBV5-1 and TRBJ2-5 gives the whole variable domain KAGVTQTPRYLIKTRGQQVTLSCSPISGHRSVSWYQQTPGQGLQFLFEYFSETQRNKGNFPGRFSGRQFSNSRSEMNVSTLELGDSALYLCASGEEGLAGQETQYFGPGTRLLVL.

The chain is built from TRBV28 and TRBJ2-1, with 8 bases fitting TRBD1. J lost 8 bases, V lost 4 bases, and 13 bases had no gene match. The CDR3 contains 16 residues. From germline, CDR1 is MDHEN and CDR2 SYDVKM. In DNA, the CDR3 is TGTGCCAGCAGTTCCGGCCAGGGGGCAAAAGGGGATGAGCAGTTCTTC. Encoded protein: CASSSGQGAKGDEQFF.

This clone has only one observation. This chain's CDR3 is CASSIGAGDNEQFF. The CDR3 nucleotides are TGTGCCAGTAGTATAGGTGCAGGGGACAATGAGCAGTTCTTC. The chain is built from TRBV19 and TRBJ2-1; TRBD1 might be the D (6 bases). The CDR3 sequence is 14 residues long. Trimming cost V 1 base and J 5 bases, with 9 bases left between them. CDR1 LNHDA and CDR2 SQIVND come from the germline V gene (reference sequence).

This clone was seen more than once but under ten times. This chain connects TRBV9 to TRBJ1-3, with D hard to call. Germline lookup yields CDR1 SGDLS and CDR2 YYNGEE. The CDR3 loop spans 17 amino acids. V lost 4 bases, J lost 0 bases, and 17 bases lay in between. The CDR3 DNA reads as TGTGCCAGCAGCCCTATGGTCAGCCGCGCCTCTGGAAACACCATATATTTT. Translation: CASSPMVSRASGNTIYF.

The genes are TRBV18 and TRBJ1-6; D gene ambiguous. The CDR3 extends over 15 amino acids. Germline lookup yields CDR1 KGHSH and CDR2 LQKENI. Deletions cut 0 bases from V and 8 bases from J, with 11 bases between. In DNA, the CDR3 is TGTGCCAGCTCACCACCAGAGCCGAGGGATTCACCCCTCCACTTT. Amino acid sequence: CASSPPEPRDSPLHF.

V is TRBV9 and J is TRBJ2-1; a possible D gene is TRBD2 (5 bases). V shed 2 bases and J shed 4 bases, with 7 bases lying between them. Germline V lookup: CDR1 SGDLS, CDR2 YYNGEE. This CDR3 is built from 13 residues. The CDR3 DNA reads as TGTGCCAGCAGCGTTAGGGAGTACAATGAGCAGTTCTTC. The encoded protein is CASSVREYNEQFF.

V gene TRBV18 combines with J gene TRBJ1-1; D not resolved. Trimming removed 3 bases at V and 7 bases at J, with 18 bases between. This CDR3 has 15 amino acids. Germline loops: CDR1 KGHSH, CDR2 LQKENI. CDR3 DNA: TGTGCCAGCTCACCTGTAACGAAACCAGGAGGTGAAGCTTTCTTT. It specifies CASSPVTKPGGEAFF.

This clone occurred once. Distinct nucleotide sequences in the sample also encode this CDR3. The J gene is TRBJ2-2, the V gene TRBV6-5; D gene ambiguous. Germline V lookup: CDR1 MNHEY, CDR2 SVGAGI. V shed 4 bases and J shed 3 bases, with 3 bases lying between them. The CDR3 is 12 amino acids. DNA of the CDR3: TGTGCCAGCAGTTCCTACACCGGGGAGCTGTTTTTT. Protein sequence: CASSSYTGELFF.

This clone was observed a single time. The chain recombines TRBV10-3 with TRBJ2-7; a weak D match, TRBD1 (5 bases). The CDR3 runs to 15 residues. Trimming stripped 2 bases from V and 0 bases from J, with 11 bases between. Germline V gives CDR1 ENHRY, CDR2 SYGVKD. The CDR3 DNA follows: TGTGCCATCAGTGAGCCGGGCAGGGCCTCCTACGAGCAGTACGTC. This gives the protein CAISEPGRASYEQYV.

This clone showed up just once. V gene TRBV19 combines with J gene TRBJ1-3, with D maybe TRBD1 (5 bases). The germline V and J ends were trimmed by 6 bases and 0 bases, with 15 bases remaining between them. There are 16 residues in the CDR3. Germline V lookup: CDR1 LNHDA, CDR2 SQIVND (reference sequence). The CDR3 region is CASRKRQGPSGNTIYF. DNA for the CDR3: TGTGCCAGTAGGAAACGGCAGGGCCCCTCTGGAAACACCATATATTTT.

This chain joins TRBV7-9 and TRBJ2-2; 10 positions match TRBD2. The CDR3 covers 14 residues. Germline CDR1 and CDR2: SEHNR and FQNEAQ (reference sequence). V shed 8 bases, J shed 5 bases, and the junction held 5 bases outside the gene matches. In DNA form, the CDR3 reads TGTGCCAGCTCTAGCGGGAGAGATACCGGGGAGCTGTTTTTT. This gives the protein CASSSGRDTGELFF.

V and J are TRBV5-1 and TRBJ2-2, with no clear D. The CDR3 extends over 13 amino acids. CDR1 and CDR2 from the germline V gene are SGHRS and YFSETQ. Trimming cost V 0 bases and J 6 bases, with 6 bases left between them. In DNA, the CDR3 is TGCGCCAGCAGCTTGGATCCCTCCGGGGAGCTGTTTTTT. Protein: CASSLDPSGELFF.

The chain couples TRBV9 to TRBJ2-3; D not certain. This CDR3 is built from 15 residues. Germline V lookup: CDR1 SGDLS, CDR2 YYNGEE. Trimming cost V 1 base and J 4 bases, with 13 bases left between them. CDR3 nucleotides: TGTGCCAGCAGCGTAAGCCTGGGGAAGCCAGATACGCAGTATTTT. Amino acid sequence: CASSVSLGKPDTQYF. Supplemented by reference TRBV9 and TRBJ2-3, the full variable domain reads DSGVTQTPKHLITATGQRVTLRCSPRSGDLSVYWYQQSLDQGLQFLIQYYNGEERAKGNILERFSAQQFPDLHSELNLSSLELGDSALYFCASSVSLGKPDTQYFGPGTRLTVL.

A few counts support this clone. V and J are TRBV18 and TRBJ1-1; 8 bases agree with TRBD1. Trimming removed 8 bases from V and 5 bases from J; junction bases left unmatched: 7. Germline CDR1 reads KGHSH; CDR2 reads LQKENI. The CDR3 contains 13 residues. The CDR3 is CASAGGRGTEAFF. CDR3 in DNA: TGTGCCAGCGCAGGGGGCAGGGGGACTGAAGCTTTCTTT. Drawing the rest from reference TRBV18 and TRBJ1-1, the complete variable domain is NAGVMQNPRHLVRRRGQEARLRCSPMKGHSHVYWYRQLPEEGLKFMVYLQKENIIDESGMPKERFSAEFPKEGPSILRIQQVVRGDSAAYFCASAGGRGTEAFFGQGTRLTVV.

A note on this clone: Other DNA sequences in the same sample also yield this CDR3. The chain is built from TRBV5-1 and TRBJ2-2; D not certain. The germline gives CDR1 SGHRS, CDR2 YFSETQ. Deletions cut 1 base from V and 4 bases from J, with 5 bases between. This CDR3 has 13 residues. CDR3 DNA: TGCGCCAGCAGCTTGAGTGGCACCGGGGAGCTGTTTTTT. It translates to CASSLSGTGELFF.

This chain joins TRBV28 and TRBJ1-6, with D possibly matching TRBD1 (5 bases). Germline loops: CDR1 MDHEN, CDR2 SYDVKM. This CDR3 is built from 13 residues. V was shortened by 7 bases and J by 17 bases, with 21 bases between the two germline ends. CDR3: CASTPGGTGRIHF. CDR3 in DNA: TGTGCCAGCACCCCGGGTGGGACGGGCAGAATCCACTTT.

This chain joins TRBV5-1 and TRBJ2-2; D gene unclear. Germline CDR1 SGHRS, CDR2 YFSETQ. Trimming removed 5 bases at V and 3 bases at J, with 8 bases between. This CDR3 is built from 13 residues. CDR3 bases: TGCGCCAGCAGTGCCTCGGACACCGGGGAGCTGTTTTTT. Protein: CASSASDTGELFF.

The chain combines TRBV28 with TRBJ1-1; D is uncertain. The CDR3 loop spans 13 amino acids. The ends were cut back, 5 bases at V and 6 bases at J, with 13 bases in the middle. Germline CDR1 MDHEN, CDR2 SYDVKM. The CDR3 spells CASSLGHSPEAFF. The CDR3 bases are TGTGCCAGCAGTCTGGGCCATTCCCCTGAAGCTTTCTTT.

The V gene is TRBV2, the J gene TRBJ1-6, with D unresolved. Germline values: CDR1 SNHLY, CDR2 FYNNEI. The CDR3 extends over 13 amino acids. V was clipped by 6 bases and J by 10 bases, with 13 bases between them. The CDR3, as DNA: TGTGCCAGCAGGGCTCAAGGGCGCTCACCCCTCCACTTT. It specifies CASRAQGRSPLHF. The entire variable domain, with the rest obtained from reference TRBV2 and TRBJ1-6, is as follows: EPEVTQTPSHQVTQMGQEVILRCVPISNHLYFYWYRQILGQKVEFLVSFYNNEISEKSEIFDDQFSVERPDGSNFTLKIRSTKLEDSAMYFCASRAQGRSPLHFGNGTRLTVT.

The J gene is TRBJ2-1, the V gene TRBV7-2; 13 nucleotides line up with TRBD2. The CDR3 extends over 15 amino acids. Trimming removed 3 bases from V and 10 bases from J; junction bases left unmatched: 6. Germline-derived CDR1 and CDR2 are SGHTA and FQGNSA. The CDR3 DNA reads TGTGCCAGCAGCTTCGTTACTAGCGGGGGGGCGGAGCAGTTCTTC. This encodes CASSFVTSGGAEQFF.

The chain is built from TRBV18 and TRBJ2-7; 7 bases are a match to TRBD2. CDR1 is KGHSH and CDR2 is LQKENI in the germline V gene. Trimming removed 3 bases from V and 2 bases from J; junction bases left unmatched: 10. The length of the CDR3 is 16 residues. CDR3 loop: CASSPWGGSLPYEQYV. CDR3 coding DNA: TGTGCCAGCTCACCGTGGGGAGGGAGCCTTCCCTACGAGCAGTACGTC.

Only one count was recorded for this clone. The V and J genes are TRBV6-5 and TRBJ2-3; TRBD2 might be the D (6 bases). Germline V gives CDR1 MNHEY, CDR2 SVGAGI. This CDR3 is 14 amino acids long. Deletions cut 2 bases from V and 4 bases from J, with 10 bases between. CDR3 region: CASSYDWGADTQYF. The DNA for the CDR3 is TGTGCCAGCAGTTACGATTGGGGGGCAGATACGCAGTATTTT.

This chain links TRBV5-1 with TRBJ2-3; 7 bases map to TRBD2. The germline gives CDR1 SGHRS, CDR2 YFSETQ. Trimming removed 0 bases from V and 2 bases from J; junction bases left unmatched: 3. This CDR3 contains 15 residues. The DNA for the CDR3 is TGCGCCAGCAGCTTGGAAAGCGGGGACACAGATACGCAGTATTTT. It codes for CASSLESGDTDTQYF.

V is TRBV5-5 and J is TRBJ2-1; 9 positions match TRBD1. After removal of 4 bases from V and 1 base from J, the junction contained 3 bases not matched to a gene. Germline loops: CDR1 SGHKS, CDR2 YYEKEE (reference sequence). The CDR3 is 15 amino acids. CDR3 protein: CASSQTGGSYNEQFF. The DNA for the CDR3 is TGTGCCAGCAGCCAGACAGGGGGTTCCTACAATGAGCAGTTCTTC.

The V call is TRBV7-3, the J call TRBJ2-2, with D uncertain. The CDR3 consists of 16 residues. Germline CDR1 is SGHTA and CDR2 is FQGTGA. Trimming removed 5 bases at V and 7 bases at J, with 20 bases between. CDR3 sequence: CASSVVGPVVGGELFF. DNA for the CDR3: TGTGCCAGCAGCGTGGTCGGACCCGTGGTGGGCGGGGAGCTGTTTTTT.

CDR3 residues: CASKKTSGHPDYNEQFF. As DNA, the CDR3 is TGTGCCAGCAAGAAAACTAGCGGGCATCCCGACTACAATGAGCAGTTCTTC. The chain is built from TRBV11-3 and TRBJ2-1; 9 positions agree with TRBD2. The CDR3 sequence is 17 residues long. CDR1 and CDR2 from the germline V gene are SGHNT and YENEEA. With V trimmed by 7 bases and J by 3 bases, 13 bases remained unmatched.